This TCR beta chain was observed in a study of glioma-infiltrating T cells after dendritic cell vaccination. PBMC sampling occurred before vaccination, two weeks after the third dose, and at progression. V shed 2 bases and J 7 bases; nucleotides not matched to a gene: 2. The CDR3 contains 14 residues. CDR1 and CDR2 from the germline V gene are KGHSH and LQKENI. Clones were sequenced by immunoSEQ multiplex PCR, and TCRdb holds only the in-frame ones, with some missing. The sample holds under 130,000 clones, roughly four fifths seen once. The V call is TRBV18, the J call TRBJ1-5; 10 positions match TRBD1. Sequences were derived from blood, sampled before dendritic cell vaccination. The clonotype comes from a human donor with glioblastoma. CDR3 sequence reads: CASSPGQGGQPQHF. The CDR3 nucleotides are TGTGCCAGCTCACCAGGACAGGGGGGCCAGCCCCAGCATTTT.